Sequencing of this T cell receptor (beta chain) was carried out in a study of T cells in localized non-small cell lung cancer. Measured with immunoSEQ multiplex PCR; TCRdb has only the in-frame clones, and not every one. The sample lists about 27,000 clones, 90% seen once, with approximately 1.1% in the top ten. The CDR3 spans 14 residues. Specimen: peripheral blood, collected before any cancer treatment. The V gene is TRBV21-1, the J gene TRBJ2-3; the table's D call of TRBD2 was not tested on the DNA. TRBV21-1 constitutes a pseudogene. The receptor was isolated from a woman aged 35-75 years with stage I lung adenocarcinoma. The CDR3 spells CASSKASGGCAQYF. As DNA, the CDR3 is TGTGCCAGCAGCAAAGCGAGCGGGGGTTGCGCGCAGTATTTT.